Sequencing of this TCR beta chain was carried out in a study of shared clonotypes between healthy human individuals (dated by TCRdb to about 2020). Looking at the study overall: The cohort comprised a couple of women and a few men aged 18 to 49 years. For each donor, three plates each were used for CD4 naive and CD4 memory, two plates were used for CD8 naive, and one plate was used for CD8 memory. To estimate repertoire size and how much clonotype sharing occurs between individuals, the study deeply sequenced the blood TCR repertoires of 5 or 6 healthy adults. To increase sequencing depth and limit assay-specific biases, TCR repertoire library preparation and sequencing were carried out by different laboratories using diverse techniques. Between about 0.94 and 8.9 billion PBMCs per donor were obtained by leukapheresis.

Regarding this clone: Its recognized antigen is unknown. No base quality information exists; no much larger clone differs at one position.

Donors were healthy HIV-negative adults with no recently reported acute infections or vaccinations. Only Caucasian adults living in Nashville, Tennessee, USA were represented among the donors. Magnetic negative selection was used to enrich CD4+ T cells, after which naive cells were positively selected on CD45RA and the negative fraction became the memory subset. Blood was collected by leukapheresis, and PBMCs were isolated by Ficoll-Histopaque density gradient centrifugation and then cryopreserved in liquid nitrogen vapor phase. Analytical flow cytometry was used to check the purity and quantity of every magnetically sorted T cell population. From each sorted fraction, genomic DNA was isolated and quantified by UV absorbance on a Nanodrop 2000c. Taken from cysteine to phenylalanine, the CDR3 has 16 residues. Solely the CDR3 DNA is kept, with 48 bases framed from the first base. Trimming removed 0 bases from V and 5 bases from J, leaving 13 bases between the germline ends. CDR1 is given as MGHRA and CDR2 as YSYEKL, both from the germline V gene.

TCR CDR3 regions were amplified from genomic DNA by multiplex PCR using the deep immunoSEQ assay. For each cell subset, the extracted genomic DNA was distributed evenly across all wells of several immunoSEQ 96-well plates, and each plate served as one replicate. For sorted subsets, around 200 ng genomic DNA, equal to some 30,000 T cell genomes, was loaded into each replicate PCR. The purified libraries were quantified using a Qubit 3.0 fluorometer, sized with a Bioanalyzer 2100, and then quantified again using the KAPA Library Quantification kit. Every immunoSEQ 96-well plate was sequenced on a separate single-read 150-cycle Illumina NextSeq 550 flow cell. As for the authors' bioinformatics: The immunoSEQ output contained only junctional sequences without quality scores, so filtering could not match that applied to full-length reads. Sequences were annotated with PyIR, a Python wrapper for IgBLAST v1.9, and V/J genes and CDR3 were assigned using IMGT germline references. Reads with weak V/J assignments (E-value above 1e-6), missing CDR3, stop codons, out-of-frame junctions, or ambiguous translated residues were removed. V3J clonotypes were defined as sequences sharing an identical inferred V gene, J gene, and CDR3 amino acid sequence. Percentage overlap between repertoires was computed as shared unique clonotypes divided by the size of the smaller repertoire. RTK rarefaction, the Chao1 estimator, and Recon v2.1 estimates of unobserved clonotypes were used to assess repertoire richness. Generation probabilities were computed with OLGA for all TCRbeta clonotypes obtained by the gDNA method from a handful of donors. The table was pulled from immuneACCESS by TCRdb, which kept in-frame rearrangements only. Such tables lose some clones; where checked, under half of the loss comes from unresolved V genes, and the rest has no known cause. V and J calls and clone size are copied from that table; D and trimming were computed from the DNA. Recorded for this sample are about 1.1 million clones; roughly 80% of them occurred a single time. The ten largest clones add up to roughly 0.83% of the sample.

The study at large found these results: Approximately 5% of naive CD4, 3.5% of naive CD8, around 2.3% of memory CD4, and about 0.4% of memory CD8 clonotypes were shared across several donors. Compared with non-shared clonotypes, clonotypes shared by all four sorted-subset donors had higher generation probabilities. Because the study included a small number of donors, the genetic and exposure-history diversity represented was limited. Naive subsets generally had larger estimated clonotype richness than memory subsets. Only blood was sampled, and tissue TCR repertoires likely differ from those in blood. Rarefaction of sorted-subset datasets indicated incomplete sequencing despite the large sequencing depth. Pairwise subsampling indicated that sequencing depth was expected to affect the degree of clonotype sharing among donors.

The TCR was taken from a man younger than 35 in good health. Some clones in this sample may be carry-over from other donors' samples. This receptor chain uses TRBV4-1 and TRBJ2-2; TRBD2 is possibly the D segment (6 matching bases). Specimen: memory CD4+ T cells from PBMCs. The cell subset or site label corresponds to: CD45RA-negative fraction. The CDR3 amino acid sequence is: CASSQEDGRSTGELFF. The bases read TGCGCCAGCAGCCAAGAGGACGGGAGATCAACCGGGGAGCTGTTTTTT.